Listed below are T cell receptor beta chains from one sample, sequenced in a study of T cells in Graves' hyperthyroidism and ophthalmopathy. TCRdb used MiXCR to reprocess the multiplex PCR reads, holding one entry per CDR3 protein. The sample shows 130,000 or so distinct CDR3 sequences, approximately 20% of them seen only once. Input material: blood. All receptors come from a woman aged 45-60 years with Graves' hyperthyroidism that later progressed to Graves' ophthalmopathy. The CDR3 runs from the conserved cysteine through the conserved F or W. The order of the fields is J gene, clone size, V gene, D gene, CDR3 DNA, CDR3 protein. The D gene is left open where the match is weak. The listing skips clone size in some rows; elsewhere it reads once, few, many or a size class.

J gene: TRBJ1-6; clone size: many; V gene: TRBV2; D gene: NA; CDR3 DNA: TGTGCCAGCAGTGAAGCGCGGTCACCCCTCCACTTT; CDR3 protein: CASSEARSPLHF
J gene: TRBJ2-7; clone size: few; V gene: TRBV20-1; D gene: TRBD2; CDR3 DNA: TGCAGTGCTAGAGATCTGAGCGGGAGGGCCACCGAGCAGTACTTC; CDR3 protein: CSARDLSGRATEQYF
J gene: TRBJ2-1; clone size: NA; V gene: TRBV6-1; D gene: NA; CDR3 DNA: TGTGCCAGCAGTGAGACTGGACTCTTAAATGAGCAGTTCTTC; CDR3 protein: CASSETGLLNEQFF
J gene: TRBJ2-3; clone size: NA; V gene: TRBV6-1; D gene: NA; CDR3 DNA: TGTGCCAGCAGTTATGGCCCTACAGATACGCAGTATTTT; CDR3 protein: CASSYGPTDTQYF
J gene: TRBJ2-1; clone size: NA; V gene: TRBV5-1; D gene: NA; CDR3 DNA: TGCGCCAGCAGCTGGGGGGAGTACAATGAGCAGTTCTTC; CDR3 protein: CASSWGEYNEQFF
J gene: TRBJ1-2; clone size: many; V gene: TRBV27; D gene: NA; CDR3 DNA: TGTGCCAGCAGTCCCGGACGGAGCTATGGCTACACCTTC; CDR3 protein: CASSPGRSYGYTF
J gene: TRBJ2-7; clone size: many; V gene: TRBV20-1; D gene: NA; CDR3 DNA: TGCAGTGCTAGATCGCTCCGGGGCCTTGACGAGCAGTACTTC; CDR3 protein: CSARSLRGLDEQYF
J gene: TRBJ1-2; clone size: medium-sized; V gene: TRBV11-2; D gene: NA; CDR3 DNA: TGTGCCAGCAGCTTAGGGTACTATGGCTACACCTTC; CDR3 protein: CASSLGYYGYTF
J gene: TRBJ2-1; clone size: many; V gene: TRBV12-3/TRBV12-4; D gene: NA; CDR3 DNA: TGTGCCAGCAGTAAACCCTCAGGGAATGAGCAGTTCTTC; CDR3 protein: CASSKPSGNEQFF
J gene: TRBJ2-3; clone size: many; V gene: TRBV24-1; D gene: NA; CDR3 DNA: TGTGCCACCAGTGCTGGGGGTAACACAGATACGCAGTATTTT; CDR3 protein: CATSAGGNTDTQYF
J gene: TRBJ1-1; clone size: many; V gene: TRBV4-1; D gene: NA; CDR3 DNA: TGCGCCAGCAGCCAAGGCGCGGTCCTCATGAACACTGAAGCTTTCTTT; CDR3 protein: CASSQGAVLMNTEAFF
J gene: TRBJ2-7; clone size: many; V gene: TRBV27; D gene: NA; CDR3 DNA: TGTGCCAGCAGTTTTGGGGGGGCGAGAGGCGAGCAGTACTTC; CDR3 protein: CASSFGGARGEQYF
J gene: TRBJ2-7; clone size: many; V gene: TRBV20-1; D gene: TRBD1; CDR3 DNA: TGCAGTGCTAGAACCCCCGGGACAGGGCCCTACGAGCAGTACTTC; CDR3 protein: CSARTPGTGPYEQYF
J gene: TRBJ1-5; clone size: NA; V gene: TRBV28; D gene: TRBD1; CDR3 DNA: TGTGCCAGCAGCCAAACAGGGGGCGGGAGCAATCAGCCCCAGCATTTT; CDR3 protein: CASSQTGGGSNQPQHF
J gene: TRBJ1-1; clone size: many; V gene: TRBV12-3/TRBV12-4; D gene: NA; CDR3 DNA: TGTGCCAGCAGTCTAGGGGAATTGGCCACTGAAGCTTTCTTT; CDR3 protein: CASSLGELATEAFF
J gene: TRBJ1-4; clone size: NA; V gene: TRBV6-1; D gene: TRBD1; CDR3 DNA: TGTGCCAGCAGTGAATTTTACAGGGGAGGTGAAAAACTGTTTTTT; CDR3 protein: CASSEFYRGGEKLFF
J gene: TRBJ1-2; clone size: many; V gene: TRBV5-1; D gene: NA; CDR3 DNA: TGCGCCAGCAGCTCGGACCTGAGGGGTGGCTACACCTTC; CDR3 protein: CASSSDLRGGYTF
J gene: TRBJ2-7; clone size: NA; V gene: TRBV5-1; D gene: TRBD1; CDR3 DNA: TGCGCCAGCAGCGCCGGACAGGTAACCTACGAGCAGTACTTC; CDR3 protein: CASSAGQVTYEQYF
J gene: TRBJ2-3; clone size: few; V gene: TRBV5-1; D gene: NA; CDR3 DNA: TGCGCCAGCAGCTTGGTGGCTTACACAGATACGCAGTATTTT; CDR3 protein: CASSLVAYTDTQYF
J gene: TRBJ1-1; clone size: few; V gene: TRBV25-1; D gene: NA; CDR3 DNA: TGTGCCAGCAGTGAATTAAGCAACACTGAAGCTTTCTTT; CDR3 protein: CASSELSNTEAFF
J gene: TRBJ2-1; clone size: NA; V gene: TRBV28; D gene: TRBD2; CDR3 DNA: TGTGCCAGCAGTGAACTAGCGGGAGGGAGCAATGAGCAGTTCTTC; CDR3 protein: CASSELAGGSNEQFF
J gene: TRBJ2-3; clone size: many; V gene: TRBV20-1; D gene: NA; CDR3 DNA: TGCAGTGCGAAAATGGGGGAGACAGATACGCAGTATTTT; CDR3 protein: CSAKMGETDTQYF
J gene: TRBJ2-5; clone size: many; V gene: TRBV18; D gene: NA; CDR3 DNA: TGTGCCAGCTCACCAAACAGACAAGAGACCCAGTACTTC; CDR3 protein: CASSPNRQETQYF
J gene: TRBJ1-4; clone size: many; V gene: TRBV20-1; D gene: TRBD1; CDR3 DNA: TGCAGTGCTAGAGTTCCGGGACAGGGAAATGAAAAACTGTTTTTT; CDR3 protein: CSARVPGQGNEKLFF
J gene: TRBJ1-1; clone size: few; V gene: TRBV28; D gene: TRBD1; CDR3 DNA: TGTGCCAGCAGTTACCTAACTTTTGGACAGGGGGGGAACACTGAAGCTTTCTTT; CDR3 protein: CASSYLTFGQGGNTEAFF
J gene: TRBJ1-3; clone size: many; V gene: TRBV5-1; D gene: NA; CDR3 DNA: TGCGCCAGCAGCTTGGTAGGGTTAGAATCTGGAAACACCATATATTTT; CDR3 protein: CASSLVGLESGNTIYF
J gene: TRBJ2-3; clone size: NA; V gene: TRBV19; D gene: TRBD1; CDR3 DNA: TGTGCCAGTGCAACCTTCAGGGGGCCTAGGGAAGATACGCAGTATTTT; CDR3 protein: CASATFRGPREDTQYF
J gene: TRBJ1-1; clone size: NA; V gene: TRBV7-9; D gene: NA; CDR3 DNA: TGTGCCAGCAGCTTGGGCAACATGAACACTGAAGCTTTCTTT; CDR3 protein: CASSLGNMNTEAFF
J gene: TRBJ1-2; clone size: many; V gene: TRBV12-3/TRBV12-4; D gene: TRBD1; CDR3 DNA: TGTGCCAGCAGTTTAAGACCGACAGGGGTCTATGGCTACACCTTC; CDR3 protein: CASSLRPTGVYGYTF
J gene: TRBJ2-3; clone size: many; V gene: TRBV13; D gene: TRBD2; CDR3 DNA: TGTGCCAGCAGAGGGTCTAGCGGGTTTAGGACAGATACGCAGTATTTT; CDR3 protein: CASRGSSGFRTDTQYF
J gene: TRBJ1-1; clone size: many; V gene: TRBV27; D gene: NA; CDR3 DNA: TGTGCCAGCAGACTCTCGAACTACAGGGCCACTGAAGCTTTCTTT; CDR3 protein: CASRLSNYRATEAFF
J gene: TRBJ1-1; clone size: many; V gene: TRBV28; D gene: NA; CDR3 DNA: TGTGCCAGCAGTTTAGGAGGTATGAACACTGAAGCTTTCTTT; CDR3 protein: CASSLGGMNTEAFF
J gene: TRBJ1-4; clone size: NA; V gene: TRBV2; D gene: TRBD1; CDR3 DNA: TGTGCCAGCCTACAGGGGCGCGAGGAAAAACTGTTTTTT; CDR3 protein: CASLQGREEKLFF
J gene: TRBJ2-5; clone size: few; V gene: TRBV7-3; D gene: TRBD2; CDR3 DNA: TGTGCCAGCAGCACCACTAGCGGGGAAGAGACCCAGTACTTC; CDR3 protein: CASSTTSGEETQYF
J gene: TRBJ2-5; clone size: NA; V gene: TRBV5-1; D gene: NA; CDR3 DNA: TGCGCCAGCAGCTTGATGGGTGTCCAAGAGACCCAGTACTTC; CDR3 protein: CASSLMGVQETQYF
J gene: TRBJ1-1; clone size: many; V gene: TRBV28; D gene: NA; CDR3 DNA: TGTGCCAGCAGTTTCACCCCCTCCGTGAACACTGAAGCTTTCTTT; CDR3 protein: CASSFTPSVNTEAFF
J gene: TRBJ2-3; clone size: few; V gene: TRBV5-4; D gene: TRBD2; CDR3 DNA: TGTGCCAGCAGCAGACCTACTAGCGGGAGGGCCGGCACAGATACGCAGTATTTT; CDR3 protein: CASSRPTSGRAGTDTQYF
J gene: TRBJ2-2; clone size: few; V gene: TRBV11-2; D gene: NA; CDR3 DNA: TGTGCCAGCAGCTTAAGCGTGACCGGGGAGCTGTTTTTT; CDR3 protein: CASSLSVTGELFF
J gene: TRBJ2-1; clone size: few; V gene: TRBV6-1; D gene: NA; CDR3 DNA: TGTGCCAGCAGTAAACGACTGGATGAGCAGTTCTTC; CDR3 protein: CASSKRLDEQFF
J gene: TRBJ1-3; clone size: many; V gene: TRBV6-5; D gene: TRBD1; CDR3 DNA: TGTGCCAGCCTTCAGGGGGGCACAGGAAACACCATATATTTT; CDR3 protein: CASLQGGTGNTIYF
J gene: TRBJ2-1; clone size: few; V gene: TRBV30; D gene: TRBD2; CDR3 DNA: TGTGCCTGGAATCGGGTAGCGGGAGCCCAATGGCAGTTCTTC; CDR3 protein: CAWNRVAGAQWQFF
J gene: TRBJ2-1; clone size: many; V gene: TRBV11-2; D gene: NA; CDR3 DNA: TGTGCCAGCAGCTTAGTCGGCAATGAGCAGTTCTTC; CDR3 protein: CASSLVGNEQFF
J gene: TRBJ2-1; clone size: many; V gene: TRBV20-1; D gene: NA; CDR3 DNA: TGCAGTGCTAGGCTAATGGGTGGTTTCTACAATGAGCAGTTCTTC; CDR3 protein: CSARLMGGFYNEQFF
J gene: TRBJ1-3; clone size: NA; V gene: TRBV20-1; D gene: NA; CDR3 DNA: TGCAGTGCTATGGACAAACGCTCTGGAAACACCATATATTTT; CDR3 protein: CSAMDKRSGNTIYF
J gene: TRBJ2-4; clone size: NA; V gene: TRBV15; D gene: NA; CDR3 DNA: TGTGCCACCAGCAGAGATTCAGGATGGGGCATTCAGTACTTC; CDR3 protein: CATSRDSGWGIQYF
J gene: TRBJ2-1; clone size: once; V gene: TRBV12-3/TRBV12-4; D gene: TRBD2; CDR3 DNA: TGTGCCAGCAGACTTACTAGCGGGAGTTGGAATGAGCAGTTCTTC; CDR3 protein: CASRLTSGSWNEQFF
J gene: TRBJ2-1; clone size: NA; V gene: TRBV20-1; D gene: TRBD1; CDR3 DNA: TGCAGTGCTAGAGTGGGCAGGGGGAAAGGCAATGAGCAGTTCTTC; CDR3 protein: CSARVGRGKGNEQFF
J gene: TRBJ1-3; clone size: NA; V gene: TRBV12-3/TRBV12-4; D gene: NA; CDR3 DNA: TGTGCCAGCAGTTTAGTTGGGTCCTCTGGAAACACCATATATTTT; CDR3 protein: CASSLVGSSGNTIYF
J gene: TRBJ1-2; clone size: few; V gene: TRBV12-3/TRBV12-4; D gene: NA; CDR3 DNA: TGTGCCAGCAGTTTCCTTACGACGGTTAACTATGGCTACACCTTC; CDR3 protein: CASSFLTTVNYGYTF
J gene: TRBJ1-1; clone size: many; V gene: TRBV30; D gene: NA; CDR3 DNA: TGTGCCTGGAGTGTATATTGGGGGATCACTGAAGCTTTCTTT; CDR3 protein: CAWSVYWGITEAFF
J gene: TRBJ2-1; clone size: many; V gene: TRBV7-2; D gene: TRBD2; CDR3 DNA: TGTGCCAGCAGCTTAGACGGGAGGACCTACAATGAGCAGTTCTTC; CDR3 protein: CASSLDGRTYNEQFF
J gene: TRBJ2-7; clone size: NA; V gene: TRBV7-9; D gene: TRBD2; CDR3 DNA: TGTGCCAGCAGCTTAGAACTAGCGGGGGCCGGCGAGCAGTACTTC; CDR3 protein: CASSLELAGAGEQYF